This T cell receptor (beta chain) was recovered during a study of T cell responses to AZD1222 COVID-19 vaccine. Study-level findings and limits: Repertoire collection took place solely once the T cell response had peaked. Across the whole spike, CD4 TCRs peaked at regions 160-218 and 743-854. The study identified only a handful of AZD1222 recipients as seropositive at baseline. Donor demographics were predominantly white British with a female majority; clonal diversity may be underestimated.

Remarks on this clone: Its antigen is undetermined.

Trimming took off 3 bases at V and 0 bases at J, with 18 bases between the two ends. Germline V gives CDR1 SGHDT, CDR2 YYEEEE. The CDR3 totals 17 residues. Generated by immunoSEQ multiplex PCR, the TCRdb table keeps only in-frame clones and is missing some. The sample lists around 99,000 clones, roughly 86% occurring once. Sample: peripheral blood, taken on day 0 of MenACWY control vaccination. The TCR comes from an adult in good health. The genes are TRBV5-6 and TRBJ1-1, with D possibly matching TRBD1 (5 bases). The CDR3 DNA sequence: TGTGCCAGCAGCTCCACTACCCAGGGAGGGGTGAACACTGAAGCTTTCTTT. It specifies CASSSTTQGGVNTEAFF.